This T cell receptor (beta chain) is drawn from a study of blood T cell repertoires in COVID-19. About the study: The samples span acute and convalescent COVID-19 from the United States, Italy and Spain. The analysed material was cDNA or gDNA that came from T cells, B-cell-depleted T cells, or PBMCs.

The CDR3 totals 13 residues. V gave up 6 bases and J gave up 4 bases, with 12 bases separating them. In the study's own analysis: Scientists estimated how many nucleated cells there were by amplifying reference gene primers. TCRdb's copy holds only in-frame clones and misses some; the assay was immunoSEQ multiplex PCR. D and trimming come from the DNA, and the V and J calls and clone size come from that table. The data show some 200,000 clones, just over 90% seen once. The J gene is TRBJ2-5, the V gene TRBV12-3 or TRBV12-4, with a possible D match to TRBD2 (6 bases). The sequence derives from a man aged 25-40 years with acute or convalescent COVID-19. Sequencing was done on a sample of peripheral blood. For the CDR3, the DNA is TGTGCCAGCAGGCTCGGGACTCGAGAGACCCAGTACTTC. It yields the protein CASRLGTRETQYF.